This T cell receptor beta chain was captured in a study of neoadjuvant anti-PD-1 for oral cavity cancer (TCRdb year 2021). General notes on the study: Before undergoing curative-intent surgical resection, most patients got three to four biweekly nivolumab doses at 3 mg/kg. A fourth nivolumab dose was given around day 43 to patients without progression, and definitive surgical resection was performed in those patients on days 50-56. Patients with complete response, partial response or stable disease by RECIST 1.1 were defined as responders, whereas patients with progression were defined as non-responders. An approximately 32% response rate was observed in the parent correlative cohort, in which more than nine patients were included. Overall results and qualifications from the work: Only three patients per response group were included in the TCR analyses, and larger cohorts for validation were called for by the authors. After neoadjuvant nivolumab, T cell clonality (Gini index) in PBMCs was significantly higher in non-responders than in responders. Higher pretreatment blood Treg/Th17 ratios correlated with both higher pretreatment blood TCRbeta clonality and lower post-treatment tumor TCRbeta clonality.

The sample's time point label is to be understood as: before neoadjuvant nivolumab. Patients were newly diagnosed with stage II-IVA oral cavity squamous cell carcinoma and had received no prior systemic or radiation treatment. Everyone in the cohort had locally advanced, HPV-negative oral cavity squamous cell carcinoma. Peripheral blood mononuclear cells were analyzed directly, without maintenance or expansion in culture. The samples were obtained from a longitudinal correlative study of a single-arm phase II trial testing neoadjuvant nivolumab in oral cavity squamous cell carcinoma. Genomic DNA-based TCRbeta sequencing was performed on subject-matched pre- and post-treatment PBMCs and tumors from three responders and three non-responders. Peripheral blood mononuclear cells were collected before nivolumab treatment and were collected again after treatment, at the time of surgery. Genomic DNA was isolated from PBMCs using the Maxwell RSC DNA from Cells kit.

For deep sequencing, PBMC libraries mostly used about 490 ng of input genomic DNA, with six replicates for each sample. The immunoSEQ hsTCRbeta kit was used to prepare TCRbeta libraries according to the manufacturer's instructions. Sequencing of the completed libraries took place using an Illumina NovaSeq 6000 S4 flow cell after they had been pooled to about 3 nM. Per the source publication's procedure: The immunoSEQ Analyzer handled quality control and preprocessing of the raw data. The analysis was restricted to productive rearrangements, with each unique CDR3 amino acid sequence defining a clonotype. Using the R package tcR, the researchers computed the Gini-Simpson index as their estimate of repertoire clonality. Student's t test was used to compare Gini indices, and Pearson correlation was used to assess associations with tumor size change. Drawn from immuneACCESS, this table holds only the in-frame rearrangements with V and J called that TCRdb kept. Clones are partly lost; checked studies trace under half to an unresolved V gene and leave the rest unexplained. D and trimming were read from the DNA, whereas the V and J calls and clone size are those reported in that table. This sample holds tens of thousands of clones; approximately 82% were observed only once. 3% to 3.5% of the sample comes from the top ten.

The CDR3 goes from the cysteine to the phenylalanine over 14 residues. The only DNA kept is the CDR3, 42 bases in frame from the first base. The germline V gene specifies SGDLS as CDR1 and YYNGEE as CDR2. V lost 2 bases and J lost 3 bases; the stretch between them is 12 bases long. Turning to this clone: No cognate antigen has been identified for it. Base qualities are not provided; no much larger clone lies one nucleotide away.

The chain joins TRBV9 to TRBJ2-7; no D gene call is confident. This receptor was taken from a person aged 40 to 85 with oral cavity squamous cell carcinoma. This sample comprised PBMCs, obtained before nivolumab (anti-PD-1) treatment. The DNA sequence is TGTGCCAGCAGCGTTAGCCTAGAGGTCTACGAGCAGTACTTC. Translation gives CASSVSLEVYEQYF.